This TCR beta chain was identified in a study of Ad26.COV2.S vaccination and SARS-CoV-2 variants. At the level of the study: Donor was in the COV1001 Ad26.COV2.S trial arm. Regarding the study as a whole: With respect to non-spike TCR breadth, vaccine and placebo recipients were similar. Total T cell responses were possibly underestimated by TCR breadth and depth analyses. Individuals receiving vaccine had higher spike-specific TCR breadth than placebo recipients did.

Treatment given: around 19 received Ad26.COV2.S at low or high dose, single or two shots; about 5 received placebo; per-sample allocation not given. Samples came from day 63 after the first vaccine or placebo injection. Per germline, CDR1 KGHDR and CDR2 SFDVKD. This CDR3 is 19 amino acids long. V lost 4 bases and J lost 1; bases outside the gene matches: 10. Remarks on this clone: Its cognate antigen is unknown.

The data were produced by immunoSEQ multiplex PCR, yet TCRdb's version contains in-frame clones alone and is incomplete. The sample shows fewer than 600,000 clones, 80% to 90% of them seen only once. The chain links TRBV24-1 to TRBJ2-1, with 12 bases fitting TRBD2. Source: peripheral blood, taken in a trial of Ad26.COV2.S vaccine versus placebo. The source of this sequence is a person aged 18-65 years who received the Ad26.COV2.S COVID-19 vaccine or a placebo. This chain's CDR3 is CATSEGLRLAGVSYNEQFF. CDR3 sequence (DNA): TGTGCCACCAGTGAAGGGCTACGACTAGCGGGAGTGTCCTACAATGAGCAGTTCTTC.